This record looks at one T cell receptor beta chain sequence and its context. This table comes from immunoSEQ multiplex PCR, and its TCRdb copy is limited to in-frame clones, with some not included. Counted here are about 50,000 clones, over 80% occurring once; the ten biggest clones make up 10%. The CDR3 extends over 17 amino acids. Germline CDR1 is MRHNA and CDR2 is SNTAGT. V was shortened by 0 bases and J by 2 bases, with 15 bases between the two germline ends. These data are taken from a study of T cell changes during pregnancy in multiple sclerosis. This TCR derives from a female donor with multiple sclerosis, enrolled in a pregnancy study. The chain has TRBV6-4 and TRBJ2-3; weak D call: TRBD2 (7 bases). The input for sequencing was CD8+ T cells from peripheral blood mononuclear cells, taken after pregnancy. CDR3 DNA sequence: TGTGCCAGCAGTGACTCAAATGGGGGGGCCTTCACAGATACGCAGTATTTT. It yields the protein CASSDSNGGAFTDTQYF.